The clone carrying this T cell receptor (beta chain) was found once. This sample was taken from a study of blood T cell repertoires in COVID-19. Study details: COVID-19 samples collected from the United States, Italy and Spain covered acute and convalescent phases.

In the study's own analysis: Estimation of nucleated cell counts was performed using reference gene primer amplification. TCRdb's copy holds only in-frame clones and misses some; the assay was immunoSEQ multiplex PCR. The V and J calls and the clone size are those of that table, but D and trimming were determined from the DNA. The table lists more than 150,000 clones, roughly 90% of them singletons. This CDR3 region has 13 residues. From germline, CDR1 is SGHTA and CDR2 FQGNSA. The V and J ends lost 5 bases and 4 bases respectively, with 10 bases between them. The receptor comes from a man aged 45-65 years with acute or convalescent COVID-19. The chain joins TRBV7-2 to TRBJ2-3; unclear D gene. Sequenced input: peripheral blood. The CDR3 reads CASSPQISDTQYF. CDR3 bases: TGTGCCAGCAGCCCACAGATCTCAGATACGCAGTATTTT.